Each of the 2 T cell receptor beta chains below was sequenced from the same sample in a study of T cell clonotyping in hematopoietic cell transplantation. Sequencing used immunoSEQ multiplex PCR; TCRdb keeps in-frame clones, though not all of them. The table includes fewer than 15,000 clones, around nine tenths detected once. The input for sequencing was PBMCs, taken 100 days after allogeneic stem cell transplant. Receptor source: a female patient between 50 and 60 years old who had an allogeneic stem cell transplant from an unrelated donor, so the T cells may come from the graft donor. Some clones in this sample may be carry-over from other donors' samples.

In this sample, this clone turned up a few times. The V and J genes are TRBV20-1 and TRBJ2-1, with 7 bases identical to TRBD2. Per germline, CDR1 DFQATT and CDR2 SNEGSKA (reference sequence). This CDR3 comprises 11 residues. With 2 bases clipped from V and 13 bases from J, the junction kept 5 bases outside the gene matches. CDR3 DNA: TGCAGTGCTAGAATTGGGGGGGAACAGTTCTTC. It encodes CSARIGGEQFF.

This clone has just a few counts. The chain couples TRBV5-1 to TRBJ1-1; D is unclear. The CDR3 spans 15 residues. Germline V gene data show CDR1 as SGHRS and CDR2 as YFSETQ. Trimming stripped 2 bases from V and 4 bases from J, with 15 bases between. The CDR3 sequence is CASSLREEESTEAFF. DNA for the CDR3: TGCGCCAGCAGCTTAAGGGAGGAGGAGAGCACTGAAGCTTTCTTT.